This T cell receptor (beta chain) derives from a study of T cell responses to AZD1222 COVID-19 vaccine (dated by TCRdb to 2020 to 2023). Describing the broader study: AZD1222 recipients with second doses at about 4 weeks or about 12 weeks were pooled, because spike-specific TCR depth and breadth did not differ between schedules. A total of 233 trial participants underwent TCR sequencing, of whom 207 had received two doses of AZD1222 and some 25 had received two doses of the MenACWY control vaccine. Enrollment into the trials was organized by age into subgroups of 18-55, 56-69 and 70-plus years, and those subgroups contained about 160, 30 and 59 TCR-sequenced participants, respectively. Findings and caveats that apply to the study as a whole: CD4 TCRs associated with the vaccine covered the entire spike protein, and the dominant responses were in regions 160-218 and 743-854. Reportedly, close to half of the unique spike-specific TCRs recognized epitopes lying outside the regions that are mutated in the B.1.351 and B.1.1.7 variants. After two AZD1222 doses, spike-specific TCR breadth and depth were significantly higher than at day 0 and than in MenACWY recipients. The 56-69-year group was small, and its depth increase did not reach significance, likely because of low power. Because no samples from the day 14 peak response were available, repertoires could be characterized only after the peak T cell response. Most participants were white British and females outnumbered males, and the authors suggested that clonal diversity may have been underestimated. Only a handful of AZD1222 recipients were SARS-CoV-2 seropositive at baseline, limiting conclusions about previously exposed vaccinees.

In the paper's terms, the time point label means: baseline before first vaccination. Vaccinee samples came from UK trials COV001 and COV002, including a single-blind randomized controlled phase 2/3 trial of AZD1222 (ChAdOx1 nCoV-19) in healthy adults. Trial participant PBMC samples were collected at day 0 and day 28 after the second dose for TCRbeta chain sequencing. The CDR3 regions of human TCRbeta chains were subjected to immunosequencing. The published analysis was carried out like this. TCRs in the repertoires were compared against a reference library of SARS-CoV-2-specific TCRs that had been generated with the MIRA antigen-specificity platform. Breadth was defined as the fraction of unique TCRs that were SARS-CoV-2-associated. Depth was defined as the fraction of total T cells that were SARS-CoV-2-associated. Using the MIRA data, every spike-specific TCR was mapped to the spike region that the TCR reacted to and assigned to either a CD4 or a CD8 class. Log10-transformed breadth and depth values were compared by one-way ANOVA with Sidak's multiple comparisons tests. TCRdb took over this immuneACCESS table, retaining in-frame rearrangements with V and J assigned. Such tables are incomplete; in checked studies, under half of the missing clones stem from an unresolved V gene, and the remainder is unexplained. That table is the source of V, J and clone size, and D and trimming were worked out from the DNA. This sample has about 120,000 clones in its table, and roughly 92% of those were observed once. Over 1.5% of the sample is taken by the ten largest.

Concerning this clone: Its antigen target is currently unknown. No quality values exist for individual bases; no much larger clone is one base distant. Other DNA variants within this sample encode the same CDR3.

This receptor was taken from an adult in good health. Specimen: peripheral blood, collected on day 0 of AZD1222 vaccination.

The CDR3 protein: CASSFEGTEAFF. The sequenced DNA is TGTGCCAGCAGCTTTGAGGGGACAGAAGCTTTCTTT. The chain joins TRBV7-9 to TRBJ1-1; matching of 6 bases hints at TRBD1 as the D gene. The germline V gene (reference sequence) gives CDR1 as SEHNR and CDR2 as FQNEAQ. Inclusive of the bounding cysteine and phenylalanine, the CDR3 is 12 residues long. Left in the record is the CDR3 DNA by itself, 36 bases read in frame from the first base. V gives up 3 bases and J gives up 8 bases, and the segment between their germline ends measures 10 bases. Supplemented by the reference TRBV7-9 and TRBJ1-1 proteins around the CDR3, the complete variable domain is DTGVSQNPRHKITKRGQNVTFRCDPISEHNRLYWYRQTLGQGPEFLTYFQNEAQLEKSRLLSDRFSAERPKGSFSTLEIQRTEQGDSAMYLCASSFEGTEAFFGQGTRLTVV.